The 21 T cell receptor beta chains below all came from one sample that was sequenced in a study of T cells in narcolepsy. TCRdb keeps only in-frame clones here, not all; method: immunoSEQ multiplex PCR. The table shows tens of thousands of clones, with roughly 85% occurring only once. Input material: memory (CD45RA-) CD4+ T cells from blood. Receptor source: a human donor in good health.

The rearrangement joins TRBV18 to TRBJ2-7; TRBD1 might be the D (5 bases). Trimming took off 1 base at V and 1 base at J, with 11 bases between the two ends. The CDR3 spans 15 residues. CDR1 and CDR2 (germline): KGHSH, LQKENI. The CDR3 sequence: CASSPLGRASYEQYF. CDR3 coding DNA: TGTGCCAGCTCACCACTTGGCAGGGCTTCCTACGAGCAGTACTTC.

The rearrangement joins TRBV6-5 to TRBJ1-1; no clear D gene. With 5 bases removed from V and 3 bases from J, the gap between germline ends came to 7 bases. This CDR3 is built from 12 residues. Germline CDR1 and CDR2: MNHEY and SVGAGI. Written as DNA, the CDR3 is TGTGCCAGCAGTACCGTAGACACTGAAGCTTTCTTT. This encodes CASSTVDTEAFF.

This chain uses TRBV6-5 with TRBJ1-3; tentatively, D is TRBD1 (5 bases). Trimming stripped 10 bases from V and 7 bases from J, with 20 bases between. The CDR3 consists of 14 residues. Germline-derived CDR1 and CDR2 are MNHEY and SVGAGI. The CDR3 reads CAILGEAYNNTIYF. CDR3 sequence (DNA): TGTGCCATCCTGGGGGAGGCATACAACAACACCATATATTTT.

The chain links TRBV21-1 to TRBJ2-7; the table assigns TRBD1, which was not confirmed against the DNA. TRBV21-1 is listed as a pseudogene. The CDR3 sequence is 15 residues long. The CDR3 reads CASSSRLVDREEQYF. The CDR3 DNA sequence: TGTGCCAGCAGCTCCCGCCTCGTCGACAGGGAAGAGCAGTACTTC.

This chain connects TRBV29-1 to TRBJ2-1, with D perhaps TRBD2 (5 bases). The CDR3 spans 12 residues. The V gene's germline CDR1 is SQVTM and CDR2 ANQGSEA. V gave up 3 bases and J gave up 3 bases, with 6 bases separating them. The CDR3 loop reads CSVDAGYNEQFF. The CDR3 DNA reads TGCAGCGTTGATGCGGGCTACAATGAGCAGTTCTTC.

The CDR3 DNA is TGTGCCAGCACCCCTCGGCAGAGCACAGATACGCAGTATTTT. Translation: CASTPRQSTDTQYF. The chain couples TRBV7-2 to TRBJ2-3; D uncertain. This CDR3 is built from 14 residues. Germline V gene lookup returns CDR1 SGHTA and CDR2 FQGNSA. The V and J ends lost 7 bases and 0 bases respectively, with 11 bases between them.

The rearrangement links TRBV9 to TRBJ1-6; 9 bases line up with TRBD1. J lost 7 bases, V lost 3 bases, and 5 bases had no gene match. CDR1 SGDLS and CDR2 YYNGEE come from the germline V gene. CDR3 size: 15 residues. The CDR3 nucleotides are TGTGCCAGCAGCGAGAGGACAGGGGACAATTCACCCCTCCACTTT. Amino acids: CASSERTGDNSPLHF.

This chain links TRBV9 with TRBJ2-3; 7 nucleotides line up with TRBD2. The CDR3 is made up of 14 amino acids. The germline V gene encodes CDR1 SGDLS and CDR2 YYNGEE. The trim removed 1 base at V and 1 base at J, leaving 0 bases unmatched. CDR3 sequence: CASSVRGGTDTQYF. In DNA, the CDR3 is TGTGCCAGCAGCGTACGGGGGGGCACAGATACGCAGTATTTT. The full variable domain, rest sourced from reference TRBV9 and TRBJ2-3, is DSGVTQTPKHLITATGQRVTLRCSPRSGDLSVYWYQQSLDQGLQFLIQYYNGEERAKGNILERFSAQQFPDLHSELNLSSLELGDSALYFCASSVRGGTDTQYFGPGTRLTVL.

This chain connects TRBV28 to TRBJ2-1, with D hard to call. Germline V gene lookup returns CDR1 MDHEN and CDR2 SYDVKM. V shed 3 bases and J shed 2 bases, with 14 bases lying between them. The CDR3 length is 16 residues. CDR3 region: CASSFSGLTTYNEQFF. CDR3 DNA: TGTGCCAGCAGTTTCTCTGGGTTGACAACCTACAATGAGCAGTTCTTC.

CDR3 coding DNA: TGTGCCAGCAGCTTAATGGTGCGGTGGGGTTCGAACACCGGGGAGCTGTTTTTT. Protein product: CASSLMVRWGSNTGELFF. This rearrangement joins TRBV7-8 to TRBJ2-2, with D hard to call. CDR1 is SGHVS and CDR2 is FQNEAQ in the germline V gene. This CDR3 has 18 amino acids. With 2 bases removed from V and 0 bases from J, the gap between germline ends came to 16 bases. The whole variable domain, filled in from reference TRBV7-8 and TRBJ2-2, reads GAGVSQSPRYKVAKRGQDVALRCDPISGHVSLFWYQQALGQGPEFLTYFQNEAQLDKSGLPSDRFFAERPEGSVSTLKIQRTQQEDSAVYLCASSLMVRWGSNTGELFFGEGSRLTVL.

This sequence joins TRBV6-5 and TRBJ2-7, with D possibly being TRBD1 (6 bases). CDR1 is MNHEY and CDR2 is SVGAGI in the germline V gene. The CDR3 loop spans 14 amino acids. V was shortened by 2 bases and J by 5 bases, with 13 bases between the two germline ends. CDR3 region: CASSYRDTTDEQYF. The DNA of the CDR3 is TGTGCCAGCAGTTACCGGGACACGACGGACGAGCAGTACTTC.

This chain connects TRBV29-1 to TRBJ2-1; 14 bases align to TRBD2. The length of the CDR3 is 15 residues. The V segment lost 7 bases and the J segment 1 base; nucleotides outside the gene matches: 3. Looked up from germline, CDR1 is SQVTM and CDR2 is ANQGSEA. This CDR3 is CSGGLAGGSYNEQFF. In nucleotides, the CDR3 is TGCAGCGGTGGACTAGCGGGAGGTTCCTACAATGAGCAGTTCTTC.

J is TRBJ1-2 and V is TRBV7-2; D may be TRBD1 (5 bases). CDR3 length: 14 residues. Deletions cut 5 bases from V and 1 base from J, with 11 bases between. Germline V lookup: CDR1 SGHTA, CDR2 FQGNSA. The DNA for the CDR3 is TGTGCCAGCAGCACCAGGGAGGGTAACTATGGCTACACCTTC. It translates to CASSTREGNYGYTF.

The V gene is TRBV4-3, the J gene TRBJ2-1; D is undetermined. Trimming pared 3 bases from V and 9 bases from J, leaving 12 bases between. This CDR3 is built from 13 residues. The germline gives CDR1 LGHNA, CDR2 YSLEER. The CDR3 loop is CASSQGTLSEQFF. The CDR3, as DNA: TGCGCCAGCAGCCAGGGAACGCTGAGTGAGCAGTTCTTC.

Only a few counts were recorded for this clone. The CDR3 region has the DNA TGTGCCAGCAGTTACGCCAGGGGAGGCTCTGGAAACACCATATATTTT. Its translation is CASSYARGGSGNTIYF. This rearrangement joins TRBV6-6 to TRBJ1-3; tentative D call: TRBD1 (6 bases). The V end lost 2 bases, the J end lost 0 bases, and 11 bases lay between the germline ends. This CDR3 contains 16 residues. Germline V gene data show CDR1 as MNHNY and CDR2 as SVGAGI (reference sequence).

V gene TRBV28 combines with J gene TRBJ2-3; a weak D match, TRBD2 (6 bases). CDR1 MDHEN and CDR2 SYDVKM come from the germline V gene. V lost 1 base and J 3 bases, leaving 11 bases between the germline ends. CDR3 length: 15 residues. CDR3 sequence: CASSLLAGRTDTQYF. CDR3 sequence (DNA): TGTGCCAGCAGTTTATTGGCGGGGAGAACAGATACGCAGTATTTT.

V is TRBV14 and J is TRBJ1-1; 7 bases map to TRBD1. Trimming took 3 bases from V and 0 from J; bases not matched to a gene: 7. CDR1 and CDR2 (germline): SGHDN, FVKESK. The CDR3 has 16 amino acids. The CDR3 protein is CASSQRTGTVNTEAFF. CDR3 DNA: TGTGCCAGCAGCCAGAGAACCGGGACAGTGAACACTGAAGCTTTCTTT.

The V call is TRBV4-2, the J call TRBJ2-3, with TRBD1 matching 9 bases. The CDR3 has 17 amino acids. The germline V gene encodes CDR1 LGHNA and CDR2 YNFKEQ. Trimming removed 1 base from V and 4 bases from J; junction bases left unmatched: 9. CDR3 nucleotide sequence: TGTGCCAGCAGCCAAGTGGGCGGGACAGGGCCTCCAGATACGCAGTATTTT. The encoded protein is CASSQVGGTGPPDTQYF.

The genes are TRBV6-5 and TRBJ2-2; D unresolved. Germline-derived CDR1 and CDR2 are MNHEY and SVGAGI. V was cut by 6 bases and J by 8 bases, with 16 bases left in between. This CDR3 spans 14 amino acids. CDR3 amino acids: CASSSQERLGELFF. The CDR3 DNA reads TGTGCCAGCAGCAGTCAGGAGAGGTTGGGGGAGCTGTTTTTT.

The count of this clone is one. This rearrangement joins TRBV6-5 to TRBJ2-1; D uncertain. The CDR3 is made up of 11 amino acids. V lost 5 bases, J lost 6 bases, and 5 bases lay in between. Germline-derived CDR1 and CDR2 are MNHEY and SVGAGI. The CDR3 reads CASSIGNEQFF. Here the CDR3 DNA reads TGTGCCAGCAGTATCGGCAATGAGCAGTTCTTC.

This chain connects TRBV5-4 to TRBJ1-6; D might be TRBD1 (5 bases). The CDR3 length is 14 residues. V lost 3 bases and J lost 7, with 11 bases in between. The germline V gene has CDR1 SGHNT and CDR2 YYREEE (reference sequence). The CDR3 coding sequence is TGTGCCAGCAGCTCGACAAGGGGAAATTCACCCCTCCACTTT. Its translation is CASSSTRGNSPLHF.